This T cell receptor beta chain derives from a study of T cell clones after liver transplantation. Assay used: immunoSEQ multiplex PCR; TCRdb lists only in-frame clones, some missing. The sample lists tens of thousands of clones, approximately 63% seen once, with 2.8% in the top ten. Germline V gene sequence: CDR1 SNHLY, CDR2 FYNNEI. Trimming shortened V by 1 base and J by 0 bases, and 7 bases separated the two germline ends. The CDR3 length is 15 residues. The sample in question was CD4+ T cells from blood, obtained at the approximately 15-month timepoint. This TCR derives from a human patient who received a liver transplant. The graft donor may have given rise to some T cells. The rearrangement links TRBV2 to TRBJ2-1; the D is unclear. In DNA, the CDR3 is TGTGCCAGCAGTGAAGGGATAGGCTCCTACAATGAGCAGTTCTTC. It codes for CASSEGIGSYNEQFF.